This T cell receptor (beta chain) was sequenced in a study of shared clonotypes between healthy human individuals. Generated by immunoSEQ multiplex PCR, the TCRdb table keeps only in-frame clones and is missing some. The sample holds some 680,000 clones, about 80% seen once. Germline-derived CDR1 and CDR2 are SGHDT and YYEEEE. The V gene lost 7 bases and the J gene lost 2 bases, with 15 bases spanning the gap. The CDR3 contains 14 residues. Sequenced material: memory CD4+ T cells sorted from blood. Noted subset: CD45RA-negative fraction. The chain joins TRBV5-6 to TRBJ2-5, with a tentative D call TRBD2 (5 bases). This clonotype was obtained from a woman aged 25 to 39 in good health. In DNA, the CDR3 is TGTGCCAGCCGCCTTCGAACGGGACAAGAGACCCAGTACTTC. Protein product: CASRLRTGQETQYF.